One sample yielded the 32 T cell receptor beta chains listed below, sequenced in a study of blood T cell repertoires in COVID-19. Sequencing used immunoSEQ multiplex PCR; TCRdb keeps in-frame clones, though not all of them. The sample has approximately 200,000 clones, roughly 92% seen once. Specimen: peripheral blood. These receptors all stem from a man aged 25-45 years with COVID-19, enrolled during active disease.

The V and J genes are TRBV12-5 and TRBJ1-1; TRBD1 aligns across 7 bases. V trimming: 7 bases; J trimming: 5 bases; junction bases outside the gene matches: 25. The germline gives CDR1 LGHNT, CDR2 FRNRAP. The CDR3 sequence is 19 residues long. The CDR3 sequence is CASVITSRGYQPSGTEAFF. For the CDR3, the DNA is TGTGCTAGTGTCATCACAAGCAGGGGGTACCAACCATCTGGGACTGAAGCTTTCTTT.

The chain recombines TRBV6-6 with TRBJ1-1, with 7 bases aligning to TRBD1. The length of the CDR3 is 13 residues. CDR1 and CDR2 (germline): MNHNY, SVGAGI (reference sequence). V lost 4 bases to trimming and J lost 11 bases; unmatched junction nucleotides: 10. The CDR3 here is CASSSGDRAGAFF. In DNA form, the CDR3 reads TGTGCCAGCAGTTCGGGCGACAGGGCGGGGGCTTTCTTT.

The CDR3 protein is CASNPGSTDTQYF. DNA of the CDR3: TGTGCCAGCAACCCGGGGAGCACAGATACGCAGTATTTT. This sequence joins TRBV6-5 and TRBJ2-3, with D possibly matching TRBD2 (5 bases). The CDR3 is 13 residues long. From germline, CDR1 is MNHEY and CDR2 SVGAGI. Trimming removed 7 bases at V and 0 bases at J, with 8 bases between.

This clone was counted between two and nine times. The rearrangement joins TRBV18 to TRBJ1-1; D uncertain. V dropped 2 bases and J dropped 4 bases, with 11 bases sitting between them. Germline V gene data show CDR1 as KGHSH and CDR2 as LQKENI. The CDR3 is 14 amino acids. This chain's CDR3 is CASSPETGGTEAFF. In DNA, the CDR3 is TGTGCCAGCTCACCAGAGACCGGAGGCACTGAAGCTTTCTTT.

This rearrangement joins TRBV29-1 to TRBJ2-7; 8 nucleotides agree with TRBD1. Germline loops: CDR1 SQVTM, CDR2 ANQGSEA. The CDR3 is 13 residues long. Unmatched junction bases numbered 5, after V lost 6 bases and J lost 1 base. The DNA for the CDR3 is TGCAGCGTCCTGGACAGGGAATCCTACGAGCAGTACTTC. Its protein is CSVLDRESYEQYF.

The chain combines TRBV4-1 with TRBJ2-3; D is ambiguous. Trimming left V 1 base short and J 2 bases short, with 7 bases between. Germline V lookup: CDR1 MGHRA, CDR2 YSYEKL. CDR3 length: 14 residues. DNA of the CDR3: TGCGCCAGCAGCCAAGGACTTACCACAGATACGCAGTATTTT. It translates to CASSQGLTTDTQYF.

The chain links TRBV19 to TRBJ2-7; TRBD2 is a possible D gene (6 bases). V lost 3 bases, J lost 1 base, and 10 bases lay in between. The CDR3 runs to 14 residues. Germline V CDR1 and CDR2: LNHDA, SQIVND (reference sequence). The CDR3, as DNA: TGTGCCAGTAGTATCGAACTAGCTTCCTACGAGCAGTACTTC. The encoded protein is CASSIELASYEQYF.

The gene calls are TRBV4-1 and TRBJ2-5; no clear D. The CDR3 extends over 13 amino acids. CDR1 is MGHRA and CDR2 is YSYEKL in the germline V gene. Trimming pared 1 base from V and 4 bases from J, leaving 7 bases between. The CDR3 DNA sequence: TGCGCCAGCAGCCAAGTCCCCTTAGAGACCCAGTACTTC. It encodes CASSQVPLETQYF.

CDR3 sequence: CASSMNQGYEQYF. CDR3 DNA: TGTGCCAGTAGTATGAATCAGGGCTACGAGCAGTACTTC. The genes are TRBV19 and TRBJ2-7; a weak D match, TRBD1 (5 bases). The V and J ends lost 3 bases and 3 bases respectively, with 9 bases between them. The CDR3 spans 13 residues. Germline CDR1 is LNHDA and CDR2 is SQIVND (reference sequence).

The chain uses TRBV24-1 and TRBJ2-2; D ambiguous. This CDR3 spans 13 amino acids. CDR1 KGHDR and CDR2 SFDVKD come from the germline V gene. V shed 5 bases and J shed 1 base, with 4 bases lying between them. The CDR3 region has the DNA TGTGCCACCAGTGCAGAGAACACCGGGGAGCTGTTTTTT. This gives the protein CATSAENTGELFF.

The chain has TRBV5-5 and TRBJ2-1; 11 nucleotides match TRBD2. The CDR3 extends over 15 amino acids. The V gene end was trimmed by 0 bases and the J gene end by 7 bases; junction bases not matched to a gene: 3. Germline values: CDR1 SGHKS, CDR2 YYEKEE (reference sequence). The CDR3 region has the DNA TGTGCCAGCAGCTTGGATAGCGGGGGGGCTAATGAGCAGTTCTTC. Protein: CASSLDSGGANEQFF.

This clone has a handful of counts. The chain has TRBV15 and TRBJ1-2; unclear D gene. Trimming left V 5 bases short and J 1 base short, with 11 bases between. The CDR3 runs to 14 residues. CDR1 and CDR2 (germline): LNHNV, YYDKDF (reference sequence). CDR3 protein: CATSLGLDNYGYTF. The CDR3 DNA follows: TGTGCCACCAGCCTCGGCCTAGATAACTATGGCTACACCTTC. Full variable domain (remainder filled in from reference TRBV15 and TRBJ1-2): DAMVIQNPRYQVTQFGKPVTLSCSQTLNHNVMYWYQQKSSQAPKLLFHYYDKDFNNEADTPDNFQSRRPNTSFCFLDIRSPGLGDTAMYLCATSLGLDNYGYTFGSGTRLTVV.

This rearrangement joins TRBV3-1 (or the pseudogene TRBV3-2) to TRBJ1-5, with a tentative D call TRBD1 (6 bases). There are 13 residues in the CDR3. Looked up from germline, CDR1 is LGHDT and CDR2 is YNNKEL (reference sequence). V shed 2 bases and J shed 10 bases, with 12 bases lying between them. CDR3 sequence (DNA): TGTGCCAGCAGCCAAAAAACAGGGTTACCCCAGCATTTT. The encoded protein is CASSQKTGLPQHF.

This clone was recorded once. The gene calls are TRBV6-6 and TRBJ2-2, with 9 bases matching TRBD1. Germline V gene sequence: CDR1 MNHNY, CDR2 SVGAGI (reference sequence). Losses at the gene ends were 6 bases for V and 5 bases for J; bases not matched to a gene: 10. The CDR3 sequence is 16 residues long. CDR3 amino acids: CASSLSGTGRTGELFF. The CDR3 DNA reads as TGTGCCAGCAGCCTTTCCGGGACAGGGAGAACCGGGGAGCTGTTTTTT.

The chain uses TRBV7-6 and TRBJ2-4; 7 nucleotides agree with TRBD2. V dropped 5 bases and J dropped 0; count of bases not matched to a gene: 10. The CDR3 extends over 17 amino acids. Germline-derived CDR1 and CDR2 are SGHVS and FNYEAQ. The CDR3 DNA reads as TGTGCCAGCAGCCCCGCCCGGGGGGACCTAGCCAAAAACATTCAGTACTTC. Its protein is CASSPARGDLAKNIQYF. Together with reference TRBV7-6 and TRBJ2-4, the CDR3 gives the full variable domain: GAGVSQSPRYKVTKRGQDVALRCDPISGHVSLYWYRQALGQGPEFLTYFNYEAQQDKSGLPNDRFSAERPEGSISTLTIQRTEQRDSAMYRCASSPARGDLAKNIQYFGAGTRLSVL.

The chain employs TRBV20-1 and TRBJ1-5, with TRBD1 identical over 7 bases. The CDR3 is made up of 13 amino acids. From germline, CDR1 is DFQATT and CDR2 SNEGSKA (reference sequence). With 3 bases clipped from V and 7 bases from J, the junction kept 6 bases outside the gene matches. The CDR3 is CSASDRVGQPQHF. CDR3 coding DNA: TGCAGTGCTAGTGACAGGGTTGGGCAGCCCCAGCATTTT.

This clone has more than one count but fewer than ten. V gene TRBV3-1 (or the pseudogene TRBV3-2) combines with J gene TRBJ1-1; D is possibly TRBD1 (5 bases). The V end was cut by 6 bases, the J end by 6 bases, with 17 bases between. CDR1 is LGHDT and CDR2 is YNNKEL in the germline V gene (reference sequence). The CDR3 totals 14 residues. The CDR3 spells CASRLTGLISEAFF. CDR3 coding DNA: TGTGCCAGCAGACTAACAGGCCTGATTTCTGAAGCTTTCTTT.

The CDR3 sequence is CASSVVGGGATGELFF. The CDR3 DNA follows: TGTGCCAGCAGCGTAGTCGGCGGGGGGGCTACCGGGGAGCTGTTTTTT. The V gene is TRBV9, the J gene TRBJ2-2, with 9 positions matching TRBD2. Germline trimming cut 0 bases from V and 5 bases from J; bases unmatched to any gene: 5. The germline CDR1 and CDR2 sequences are SGDLS and YYNGEE. The length of the CDR3 is 16 residues. The full variable domain, its missing parts supplied by reference TRBV9 and TRBJ2-2, is DSGVTQTPKHLITATGQRVTLRCSPRSGDLSVYWYQQSLDQGLQFLIQYYNGEERAKGNILERFSAQQFPDLHSELNLSSLELGDSALYFCASSVVGGGATGELFFGEGSRLTVL.

The chain combines TRBV5-1 with TRBJ1-2; 7 bases map to TRBD1. The CDR3 is made up of 12 amino acids. The germline V gene encodes CDR1 SGHRS and CDR2 YFSETQ. V shed 3 bases, J shed 8 bases, and the junction held 4 bases outside the gene matches. CDR3 DNA sequence: TGCGCCAGCAGCTCGACAGGGCCCGGCTACACCTTC. Residues: CASSSTGPGYTF.

The rearrangement joins TRBV6-5 to TRBJ2-7, with a possible D match to TRBD2 (5 bases). The CDR3 sequence is 14 residues long. V lost 4 bases and J 4 bases, leaving 14 bases between the germline ends. The germline V gene has CDR1 MNHEY and CDR2 SVGAGI. CDR3 sequence: CASSSTGEGYEQYF. In DNA form, the CDR3 reads TGTGCCAGCAGTTCAACCGGGGAAGGGTACGAGCAGTACTTC.

This clone was observed a single time. The rearrangement joins TRBV18 to TRBJ2-3; the match to TRBD2 covers 13 bases. Germline V gene sequence: CDR1 KGHSH, CDR2 LQKENI. V was clipped by 2 bases and J by 0 bases; unmatched bases: 5. This CDR3 has 18 residues. CDR3 residues: CASSPRTSGGSSTDTQYF. The CDR3 bases are TGTGCCAGCTCACCAAGGACTAGCGGGGGATCTAGCACAGATACGCAGTATTTT. Looking up the rest from reference TRBV18 and TRBJ2-3 gives the full variable domain: NAGVMQNPRHLVRRRGQEARLRCSPMKGHSHVYWYRQLPEEGLKFMVYLQKENIIDESGMPKERFSAEFPKEGPSILRIQQVVRGDSAAYFCASSPRTSGGSSTDTQYFGPGTRLTVL.

CDR3 bases: TGTGCCAGCAGTAACGCGGGGGACTACGAGCAGTACTTC. This translates into CASSNAGDYEQYF. This chain uses TRBV6-5 with TRBJ2-7; TRBD2 agrees at 7 bases. The V segment lost 5 bases and the J segment 3 bases; nucleotides outside the gene matches: 4. The germline V gene has CDR1 MNHEY and CDR2 SVGAGI. This CDR3 contains 13 residues.

This clone was observed a single time. The CDR3 sequence is CASRLRQGDNSPLHF. CDR3 coding DNA: TGCGCCAGCAGGTTACGACAGGGGGATAATTCACCCCTCCACTTT. The gene calls are TRBV5-1 and TRBJ1-6; 9 bases line up with TRBD1. Losses at the gene ends were 5 bases for V and 5 bases for J; bases not matched to a gene: 5. This CDR3 is 15 amino acids long. Germline V lookup: CDR1 SGHRS, CDR2 YFSETQ.

The chain uses TRBV9 and TRBJ2-3; weak D call: TRBD1 (6 bases). V shed 4 bases and J shed 3 bases, with 18 bases lying between them. The CDR3 is made up of 16 amino acids. Germline CDR1 reads SGDLS; CDR2 reads YYNGEE. CDR3 residues: CASSPRERGGTDTQYF. In DNA, the CDR3 is TGTGCCAGCAGCCCCCGTGAACGAGGGGGTACAGATACGCAGTATTTT.

The chain has TRBV7-3 and TRBJ2-5; the match to TRBD2 covers 8 bases. This CDR3 is 15 amino acids long. Germline V gives CDR1 SGHTA, CDR2 FQGTGA. With 3 bases clipped from V and 3 bases from J, the junction kept 6 bases outside the gene matches. This CDR3 is CASSLAGGGKETQYF. For the CDR3, the DNA is TGTGCCAGCAGCTTGGCAGGCGGGGGGAAAGAGACCCAGTACTTC.

V usage is TRBV5-6 and J usage is TRBJ1-2; no definite D call. The CDR3 sequence is 15 residues long. The germline V and J ends were trimmed by 1 base and 3 bases, with 13 bases remaining between them. Germline V gives CDR1 SGHDT, CDR2 YYEEEE. CDR3 sequence reads: CASSLMRSGYYGYTF. Here the CDR3 DNA reads TGTGCCAGCAGCTTGATGAGGTCGGGGTACTATGGCTACACCTTC.

The genes are TRBV10-1 and TRBJ2-2; 10 bases align to TRBD2. Trimming at V came to 4 bases and at J to 3 bases, leaving 2 bases not matched to a gene. Germline lookup yields CDR1 WNHNN and CDR2 SYGVQD (reference sequence). The CDR3 is 15 residues long. CDR3 loop: CASSGAGGHTGELFF. Written as DNA, the CDR3 is TGCGCCAGCAGTGGAGCGGGGGGGCACACCGGGGAGCTGTTTTTT.

The V call is TRBV18, the J call TRBJ2-5; 7 bases agree with TRBD1. The CDR3 is 15 residues long. The germline gives CDR1 KGHSH, CDR2 LQKENI. V trimming: 3 bases; J trimming: 0 bases; junction bases outside the gene matches: 4. CDR3 sequence (DNA): TGTGCCAGCTCACCCGACAGGGAGTACCAAGAGACCCAGTACTTC. Translation: CASSPDREYQETQYF. Using reference TRBV18 and TRBJ2-5 for the parts outside the CDR3, the full variable domain is NAGVMQNPRHLVRRRGQEARLRCSPMKGHSHVYWYRQLPEEGLKFMVYLQKENIIDESGMPKERFSAEFPKEGPSILRIQQVVRGDSAAYFCASSPDREYQETQYFGPGTRLLVL.

J is TRBJ1-4 and V is TRBV30, with TRBD1 identical over 10 bases. Germline CDR1 and CDR2: GTSNPN and SVGIG (reference sequence). The CDR3 sequence is 15 residues long. V was pared by 4 bases and J by 7 bases, with 9 bases of the junction left unmatched. This CDR3 is CAWKTGGEFGEKLFF. The CDR3, as DNA: TGTGCCTGGAAGACAGGGGGCGAATTCGGTGAAAAACTGTTTTTT.

This rearrangement joins TRBV21-1 to TRBJ1-1; the table's D call, TRBD1, was not checked against the DNA. TRBV21-1 is a documented pseudogene. This CDR3 has 14 amino acids. The CDR3 bases are TGTGCCAGCAGCCATTCGACAGGGAACACTGAAGCTTTCTTT. It translates to CASSHSTGNTEAFF.

The gene calls are TRBV10-3 and TRBJ2-7; a weak D match, TRBD1 (6 bases). Deletions cut 3 bases from V and 2 bases from J, with 14 bases between. CDR1 ENHRY and CDR2 SYGVKD come from the germline V gene. The CDR3 totals 15 residues. CDR3 residues: CAISDDQGNPYEQYF. CDR3 in DNA: TGTGCCATCAGTGACGACCAGGGGAATCCCTACGAGCAGTACTTC.

The rearrangement joins TRBV29-1 to TRBJ2-5, with 7 bases lining up with TRBD1. V trimming: 7 bases; J trimming: 5 bases; junction bases outside the gene matches: 4. Germline V gene lookup returns CDR1 SQVTM and CDR2 ANQGSEA. There are 11 residues in the CDR3. The CDR3 DNA reads as TGCAGCGGGGGCAGGGGGGAGACCCAGTACTTC. It translates to CSGGRGETQYF.